This T cell receptor (beta chain) appears in the sequencing data of a study of CD8 T cells in ankylosing spondylitis. TCRdb re-derived calls from the 5' RACE reads in MiXCR, one entry per CDR3 protein. Of some 220,000 distinct CDR3 sequences in the sample, approximately 7.6% were seen once. Germline trimming cut 3 bases from V and 2 bases from J; bases unmatched to any gene: 8. The CDR3 has 16 amino acids. Ten or more counts support this clonotype. What it recognizes is unknown. Points from the study as a whole: Some motif variants were previously reported in reactive arthritis synovial fluid and blood. Several highly homologous variants made up a TCR beta motif, and this motif appeared characteristic of ankylosing spondylitis blood. Reported data indicate significant enrichment of disease-linked clones within matched ankylosing spondylitis synovial fluid.

The V gene is TRBV12-3 or TRBV12-4, the J gene TRBJ2-7, with 9 bases aligning to TRBD1. The sequencing sample was made of blood, either unsorted or a sorted T cell fraction (not recorded which). This TCR came from a female donor with ankylosing spondylitis or in good health (not recorded which). CDR3 residues: CASSFPDRGGTYEQYF. Here the CDR3 DNA reads TGTGCCAGCAGTTTCCCGGACAGGGGTGGCACCTACGAGCAGTACTTC.